What follows is one T cell receptor (beta chain) and its context. This sample stems from a study of blood T cell repertoires in COVID-19. Here immunoSEQ multiplex PCR was the method, and the copy in TCRdb shows in-frame clones only, minus some. The top ten clones hold roughly 1.3% of a sample with tens of thousands of clones, about 88% of them seen once. The receptor was derived from a man aged 60-69 years with acute or convalescent COVID-19. The sample consisted of peripheral blood.

This chain's CDR3 is CASSEDRAGEQYF. DNA for the CDR3: TGTGCCAGCAGTGAAGACAGGGCAGGCGAGCAGTACTTC. The chain has TRBV6-1 and TRBJ2-7, with a tentative D call TRBD1 (6 bases). The CDR3 extends over 13 amino acids. The ends were cut back, 1 base at V and 6 bases at J, with 10 bases in the middle. The germline V gene has CDR1 MNHNS and CDR2 SASEGT.